Following are 21 T cell receptor beta chains from one sample sequenced in a study of shared clonotypes between healthy human individuals. Assay used: immunoSEQ multiplex PCR; TCRdb lists only in-frame clones, some missing. The sample carries about 2 million clones, around 96% recorded once. Selected positively for CCR7 and CD45RO-negative, naive CD8 cells excluded terminally differentiated effector memory CD45RA+ cells. Input material: naive CD8+ T cells sorted from blood. These receptors all stem from a man aged 18 to 29 in good health.

V is TRBV4-1 and J is TRBJ1-1, with D possibly matching TRBD1 (5 bases). V was pared by 4 bases and J by 10 bases, with 13 bases between. This CDR3 is built from 12 residues. Germline V gene data show CDR1 as MGHRA and CDR2 as YSYEKL. CDR3 in amino acids: CASSRSDTGAFF. The CDR3, as DNA: TGCGCCAGCAGCCGATCGGACACGGGAGCTTTCTTT.

The chain carries TRBV5-4 and TRBJ2-7; a weak D match, TRBD1 (5 bases). With 2 bases removed from V and 7 bases from J, the gap between germline ends came to 16 bases. From germline, CDR1 is SGHNT and CDR2 YYREEE (reference sequence). The CDR3 is 14 amino acids. CDR3 DNA: TGTGCCAGCAGCTTTAAGGACACGAACGGTGAGCAGTACTTC. It codes for CASSFKDTNGEQYF. The complete variable domain, with remaining parts taken from reference TRBV5-4 and TRBJ2-7, reads ETGVTQSPTHLIKTRGQQVTLRCSSQSGHNTVSWYQQALGQGPQFIFQYYREEENGRGNFPPRFSGLQFPNYSSELNVNALELDDSALYLCASSFKDTNGEQYFGPGTRLTVT.

This clone showed up just a few times. CDR3 amino acids: CASSLGQGSGYTF. The DNA of the CDR3 is TGTGCCAGCAGCCTCGGACAGGGGTCTGGCTACACCTTC. The V and J genes are TRBV11-2 and TRBJ1-2, with 9 bases that match TRBD1. Trimming took 5 bases from V and 7 from J; bases not matched to a gene: 5. This CDR3 is built from 13 residues. Per germline, CDR1 SGHAT and CDR2 FQNNGV.

The V call is TRBV9, the J call TRBJ1-4; D is uncertain. The V end was cut by 7 bases, the J end by 4 bases, with 14 bases between. CDR1 and CDR2 (germline): SGDLS, YYNGEE. The CDR3 spans 14 residues. CDR3: CASGETGSNEKLFF. The DNA of the CDR3 is TGTGCCAGCGGGGAGACCGGGAGTAATGAAAAACTGTTTTTT. The complete variable domain, with remaining parts taken from reference TRBV9 and TRBJ1-4, reads DSGVTQTPKHLITATGQRVTLRCSPRSGDLSVYWYQQSLDQGLQFLIQYYNGEERAKGNILERFSAQQFPDLHSELNLSSLELGDSALYFCASGETGSNEKLFFGSGTQLSVL.

This rearrangement joins TRBV6-5 to TRBJ2-4; the D call may be TRBD1 or TRBD2 (5 bases each). Trimming shortened V by 0 bases and J by 8 bases, and 17 bases separated the two germline ends. From germline, CDR1 is MNHEY and CDR2 SVGAGI. The length of the CDR3 is 16 residues. CDR3 in amino acids: CASSYSVAGSSDIQYF. The CDR3, as DNA: TGTGCCAGCAGTTACTCGGTGGCAGGGAGTTCGGACATTCAGTACTTC.

Comment on this clone: Other nucleotide sequences from this sample produce the same CDR3. The chain employs TRBV5-6 and TRBJ1-3; unclear D gene. The CDR3 length is 12 residues. The ends were cut back, 0 bases at V and 4 bases at J, with 2 bases in the middle. The germline V gene has CDR1 SGHDT and CDR2 YYEEEE. DNA of the CDR3: TGTGCCAGCAGCTTGGGAGGAAACACCATATATTTT. The encoded protein is CASSLGGNTIYF.

The chain recombines TRBV27 with TRBJ2-3; unclear D gene. V lost 7 bases to trimming and J lost 1 base, with 12 bases between them. CDR1 and CDR2 (germline): MNHEY, SMNVEV (reference sequence). There are 14 residues in the CDR3. The CDR3 reads CASKQESGTDTQYF. Written as DNA, the CDR3 is TGTGCCAGCAAGCAGGAATCAGGCACAGATACGCAGTATTTT.

Comments on this clone: This sample includes further DNA sequences coding for the same CDR3. The gene calls are TRBV7-8 and TRBJ2-7; D might be TRBD1 or TRBD2, each matching 6 bases. Trimming stripped 3 bases from V and 3 bases from J, with 12 bases between. In germline, CDR1 is SGHVS, CDR2 FQNEAQ. The CDR3 runs 14 residues. As DNA, the CDR3 is TGTGCCAGCAGCTTGGGGGGCTTACTCTACGAGCAGTACTTC. It yields the protein CASSLGGLLYEQYF.

This rearrangement joins TRBV28 to TRBJ2-7; D perhaps matches TRBD1 (6 bases). Germline V gives CDR1 MDHEN, CDR2 SYDVKM. V was trimmed by 2 bases and J by 3 bases, leaving 17 bases between them. The CDR3 consists of 16 residues. CDR3 in DNA: TGTGCCAGCAGTTTAGGAGGAGAGGGGGTGCACTACGAGCAGTACTTC. It yields the protein CASSLGGEGVHYEQYF.

The rearrangement joins TRBV15 to TRBJ2-5, with 7 nucleotides matching TRBD2. The V and J ends lost 0 bases and 6 bases, in that order; junction bases with no gene match: 13. The germline V gene encodes CDR1 LNHNV and CDR2 YYDKDF (reference sequence). The CDR3 covers 17 residues. This chain's CDR3 is CATSRDPDLAGVKTQYF. DNA of the CDR3: TGTGCCACCAGCAGAGACCCCGACTTGGCGGGAGTAAAGACCCAGTACTTC. Filled out from reference TRBV15 and TRBJ2-5, the complete variable domain reads DAMVIQNPRYQVTQFGKPVTLSCSQTLNHNVMYWYQQKSSQAPKLLFHYYDKDFNNEADTPDNFQSRRPNTSFCFLDIRSPGLGDTAMYLCATSRDPDLAGVKTQYFGPGTRLLVL.

The CDR3 loop is CASSSAGRGRMDPYEQYF. The CDR3 DNA sequence: TGTGCCAGCAGCTCTGCGGGACGAGGACGGATGGATCCTTACGAGCAGTACTTC. The V call is TRBV7-6, the J call TRBJ2-7; a possible D gene is TRBD2 (6 bases). V gave up 4 bases and J gave up 4 bases, with 26 bases separating them. This CDR3 is 18 amino acids long. Per germline, CDR1 SGHVS and CDR2 FNYEAQ.

This chain links TRBV9 with TRBJ2-7; TRBD2 is a possible D gene (5 bases). The germline CDR1 and CDR2 sequences are SGDLS and YYNGEE. CDR3 length: 15 amino acids. Between the trimmed V and J ends, which lost 3 bases and 0 bases, there was a span of 13 bases. The CDR3, as DNA: TGTGCCAGCAGCGCCGAAGCGGATAGCTCCTACGAGCAGTACTTC. This encodes CASSAEADSSYEQYF.

A remark on this clone: Other nucleotide sequences from this sample produce the same CDR3. The rearrangement links TRBV9 to TRBJ2-7; TRBD1 might be the D (5 bases). V gave up 0 bases and J gave up 2 bases, with 12 bases separating them. Looked up from germline, CDR1 is SGDLS and CDR2 is YYNGEE. This CDR3 has 15 amino acids. CDR3 in amino acids: CASSVGDSETYEQYF. As DNA, the CDR3 is TGTGCCAGCAGCGTAGGAGACAGTGAGACCTACGAGCAGTACTTC.

The V gene is TRBV6-6, the J gene TRBJ1-2; 8 bases match TRBD1. V gave up 6 bases and J gave up 6 bases; unmatched junction bases: 9. The CDR3 sequence is 14 residues long. Per the germline V gene, CDR1 is MNHNY and CDR2 is SVGAGI (reference sequence). DNA of the CDR3: TGTGCCAGCAGGCCAACCGGGACAGGTCATGGCTACACCTTC. It translates to CASRPTGTGHGYTF.

This clone was counted a few times. This specimen includes other DNA sequences encoding the same CDR3. The chain uses TRBV4-1 and TRBJ1-1, with unresolved D. The CDR3 is 14 residues long. Trimming shortened V by 1 base and J by 0 bases, and 6 bases separated the two germline ends. CDR1 MGHRA and CDR2 YSYEKL come from the germline V gene. CDR3 in amino acids: CASSQGPLNTEAFF. The CDR3 DNA reads TGCGCCAGCAGCCAAGGACCTTTGAACACTGAAGCTTTCTTT.

CDR3 nucleotides: TGTGCCAGCAGTTTTTCAGGGGGCATGTATGGCTACACCTTC. Translating it yields CASSFSGGMYGYTF. The V call is TRBV28, the J call TRBJ1-2; 8 bases agree with TRBD1. Trimming took 3 bases from V and 5 from J; bases not matched to a gene: 5. This CDR3 has 14 residues. CDR1 MDHEN and CDR2 SYDVKM come from the germline V gene.

The chain has TRBV4-1 and TRBJ2-1; no clear D. V lost 5 bases to trimming and J lost 1 base, with 12 bases between them. Germline assignment: CDR1 MGHRA and CDR2 YSYEKL. CDR3 length equals 15 residues. The CDR3 DNA follows: TGCGCCAGCAGCTGGAGCACCACTTCCTACAATGAGCAGTTCTTC. This encodes CASSWSTTSYNEQFF.

The CDR3 is CASSAGSFYTF. In nucleotides, the CDR3 is TGTGCCAGCAGTGCCGGTAGCTTTTACACCTTC. The chain carries TRBV6-5 and TRBJ1-2, with D unclear. V was trimmed by 5 bases and J by 11 bases, leaving 12 bases between them. Germline values: CDR1 MNHEY, CDR2 SVGAGI. The CDR3 is 11 amino acids.

The gene calls are TRBV4-1 and TRBJ2-1; no clear D gene. Germline V gives CDR1 MGHRA, CDR2 YSYEKL. The CDR3 covers 16 residues. Trimming pared 5 bases from V and 0 bases from J, leaving 14 bases between. CDR3 sequence reads: CASSERTVSSYNEQFF. The CDR3 DNA follows: TGCGCCAGCAGCGAAAGGACGGTGAGCTCCTACAATGAGCAGTTCTTC.

The V and J genes are TRBV9 and TRBJ2-5; D is undetermined. The V end was cut by 0 bases, the J end by 5 bases, with 8 bases between. The V gene's germline CDR1 is SGDLS and CDR2 YYNGEE. CDR3 length equals 13 residues. The CDR3 DNA reads as TGTGCCAGCAGCGTAGAGCTGGTGGAGACCCAGTACTTC. This sequence encodes CASSVELVETQYF.

This CDR3 is CASSLRSQADYEQYF. CDR3 bases: TGTGCCAGCAGCTTGCGGTCCCAGGCGGACTACGAGCAGTACTTC. The chain recombines TRBV5-4 with TRBJ2-7; D is ambiguous. The CDR3 spans 15 residues. The V gene lost 1 base and the J gene lost 3 bases, with 14 bases spanning the gap. Germline values: CDR1 SGHNT, CDR2 YYREEE (reference sequence).